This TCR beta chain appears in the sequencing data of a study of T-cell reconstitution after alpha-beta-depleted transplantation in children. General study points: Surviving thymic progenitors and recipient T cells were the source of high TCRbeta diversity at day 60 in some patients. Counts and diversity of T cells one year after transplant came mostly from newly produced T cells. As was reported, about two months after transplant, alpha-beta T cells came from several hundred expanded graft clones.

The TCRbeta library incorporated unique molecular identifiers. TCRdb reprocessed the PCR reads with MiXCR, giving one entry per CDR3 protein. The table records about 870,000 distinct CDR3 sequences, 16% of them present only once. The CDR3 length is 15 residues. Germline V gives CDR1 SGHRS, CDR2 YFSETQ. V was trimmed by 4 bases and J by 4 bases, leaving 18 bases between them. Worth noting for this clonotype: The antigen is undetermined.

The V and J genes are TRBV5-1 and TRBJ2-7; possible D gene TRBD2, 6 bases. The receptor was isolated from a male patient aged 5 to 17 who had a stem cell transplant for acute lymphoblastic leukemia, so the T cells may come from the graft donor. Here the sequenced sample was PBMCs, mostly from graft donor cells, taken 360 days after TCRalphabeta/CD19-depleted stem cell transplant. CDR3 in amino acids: CASSPLPRGKYEQYF. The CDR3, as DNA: TGCGCCAGCAGCCCCCTCCCGCGGGGAAAATACGAGCAGTACTTC.